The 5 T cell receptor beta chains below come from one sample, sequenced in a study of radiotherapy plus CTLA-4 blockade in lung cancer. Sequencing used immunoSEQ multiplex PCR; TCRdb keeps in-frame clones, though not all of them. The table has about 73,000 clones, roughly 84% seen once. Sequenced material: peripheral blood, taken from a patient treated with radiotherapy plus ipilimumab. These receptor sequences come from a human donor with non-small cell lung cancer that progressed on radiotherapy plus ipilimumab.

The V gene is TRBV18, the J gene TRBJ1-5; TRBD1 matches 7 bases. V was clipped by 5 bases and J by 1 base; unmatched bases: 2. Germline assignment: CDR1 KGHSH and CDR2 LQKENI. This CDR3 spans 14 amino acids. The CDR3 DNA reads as TGTGCCAGCTCAGGACAGGCAAGCAATCAGCCCCAGCATTTT. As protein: CASSGQASNQPQHF.

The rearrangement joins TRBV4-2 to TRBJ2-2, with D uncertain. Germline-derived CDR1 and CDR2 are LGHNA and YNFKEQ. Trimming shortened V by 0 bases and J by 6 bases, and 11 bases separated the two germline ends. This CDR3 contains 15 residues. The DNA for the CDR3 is TGTGCCAGCAGCCAAGAACCCAAGGTGCCCGGGGAGCTGTTTTTT. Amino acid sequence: CASSQEPKVPGELFF.

The CDR3 DNA follows: TGTGCCAGCAGCCAATCTGTCGTAAACTACAATGAGCAGTTCTTC. This translates into CASSQSVVNYNEQFF. The chain joins TRBV16 to TRBJ2-1; D gene ambiguous. The V gene's germline CDR1 is KGHSY and CDR2 FQNENV. CDR3 length equals 15 residues. Trimming removed 0 bases at V and 3 bases at J, with 9 bases between.

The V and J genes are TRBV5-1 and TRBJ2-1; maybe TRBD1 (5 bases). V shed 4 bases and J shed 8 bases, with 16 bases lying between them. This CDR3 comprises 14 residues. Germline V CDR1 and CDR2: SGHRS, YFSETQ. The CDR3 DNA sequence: TGCGCCAGCAGCCAGGGATACATCTCGGATGAGCAGTTCTTC. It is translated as CASSQGYISDEQFF.

CDR3 sequence: CASSARQALSGNTIYF. Here the CDR3 DNA reads TGTGCCAGTAGTGCTCGACAGGCACTCTCTGGAAACACCATATATTTT. The chain is built from TRBV19 and TRBJ1-3, with D possibly being TRBD1 (6 bases). Trimming cost V 5 bases and J 0 bases, with 14 bases left between them. This CDR3 has 16 amino acids. Germline CDR1 and CDR2: LNHDA and SQIVND (reference sequence).